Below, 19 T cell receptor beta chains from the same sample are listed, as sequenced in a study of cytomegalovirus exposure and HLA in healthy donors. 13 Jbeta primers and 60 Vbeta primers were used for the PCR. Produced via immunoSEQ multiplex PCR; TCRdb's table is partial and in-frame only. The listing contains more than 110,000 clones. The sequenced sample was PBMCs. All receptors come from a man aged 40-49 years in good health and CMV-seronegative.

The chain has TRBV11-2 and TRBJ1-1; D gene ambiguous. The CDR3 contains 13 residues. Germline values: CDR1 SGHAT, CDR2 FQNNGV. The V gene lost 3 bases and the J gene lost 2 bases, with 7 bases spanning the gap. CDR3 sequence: CASSFSENTEAFF. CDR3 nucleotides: TGTGCCAGCAGCTTCAGCGAAAACACTGAAGCTTTCTTT.

This CDR3 reads CASSAGLAGGPSGELFF. The CDR3 nucleotides are TGTGCCAGCAGTGCGGGACTAGCGGGGGGCCCTTCCGGGGAGCTGTTTTTT. The J gene is TRBJ2-2, the V gene TRBV6-1; 15 positions match TRBD2. Germline lookup yields CDR1 MNHNS and CDR2 SASEGT. The CDR3 has 17 amino acids. V trimming: 4 bases; J trimming: 6 bases; junction bases outside the gene matches: 6.

The CDR3 region is CAAGQGSGTGELFF. CDR3 bases: TGCGCCGCCGGACAGGGGAGTGGGACCGGGGAGCTGTTTTTT. The chain couples TRBV4-1 to TRBJ2-2; 9 bases match TRBD1. The CDR3 is 14 amino acids. The V gene's germline CDR1 is MGHRA and CDR2 YSYEKL. V lost 11 bases, J lost 5 bases, and 9 bases stayed unmatched.

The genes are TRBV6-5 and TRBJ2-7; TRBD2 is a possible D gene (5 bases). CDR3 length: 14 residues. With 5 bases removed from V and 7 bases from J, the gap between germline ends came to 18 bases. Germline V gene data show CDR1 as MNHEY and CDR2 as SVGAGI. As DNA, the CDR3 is TGTGCCAGCAGTAACAAAAACCGGGGATTAGAGCAGTACTTC. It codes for CASSNKNRGLEQYF.

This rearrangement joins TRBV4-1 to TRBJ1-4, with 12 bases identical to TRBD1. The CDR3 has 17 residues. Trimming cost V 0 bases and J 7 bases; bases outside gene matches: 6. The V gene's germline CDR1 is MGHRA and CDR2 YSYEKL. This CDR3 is CASSQDGGDRGLEKLFF. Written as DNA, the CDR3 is TGCGCCAGCAGCCAAGATGGGGGGGACAGGGGGCTTGAAAAACTGTTTTTT.

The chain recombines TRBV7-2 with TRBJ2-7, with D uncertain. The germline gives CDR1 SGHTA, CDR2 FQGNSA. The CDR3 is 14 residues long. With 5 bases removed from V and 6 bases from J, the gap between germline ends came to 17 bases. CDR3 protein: CASSLKAVAGEQYF. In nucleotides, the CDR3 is TGTGCCAGCAGCCTCAAGGCGGTAGCCGGCGAGCAGTACTTC.

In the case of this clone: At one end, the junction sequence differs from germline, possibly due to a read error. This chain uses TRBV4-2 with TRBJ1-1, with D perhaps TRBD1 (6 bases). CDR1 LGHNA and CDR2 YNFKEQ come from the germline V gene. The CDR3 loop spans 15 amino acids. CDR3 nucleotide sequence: TGTGCCAGCACCCAATGGGGGCCTGCGAACACTGAAGCTTTCTTT. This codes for CASTQWGPANTEAFF.

CDR3 region: CASSLYTGTSEQYF. The CDR3 region has the DNA TGTGCCAGCAGTTTATATACAGGGACCTCCGAGCAGTACTTC. The chain joins TRBV27 to TRBJ2-7; tentative D call: TRBD1 (6 bases). The CDR3 spans 14 residues. From germline, CDR1 is MNHEY and CDR2 SMNVEV (reference sequence). The germline V and J ends were trimmed by 1 base and 6 bases, with 13 bases remaining between them.

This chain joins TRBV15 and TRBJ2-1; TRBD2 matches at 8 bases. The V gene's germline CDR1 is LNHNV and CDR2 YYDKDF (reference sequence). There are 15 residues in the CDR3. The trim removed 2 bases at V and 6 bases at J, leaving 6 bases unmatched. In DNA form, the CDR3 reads TGTGCCACCAGCAGACCCCCTAGCGGGCTCAATGAGCAGTTCTTC. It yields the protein CATSRPPSGLNEQFF.

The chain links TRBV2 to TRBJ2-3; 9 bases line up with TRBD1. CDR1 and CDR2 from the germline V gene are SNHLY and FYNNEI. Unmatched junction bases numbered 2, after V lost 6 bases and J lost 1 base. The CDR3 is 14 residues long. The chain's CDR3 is CASRGQGRTDTQYF. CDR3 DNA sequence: TGTGCCAGCAGGGGACAGGGCCGCACAGATACGCAGTATTTT.

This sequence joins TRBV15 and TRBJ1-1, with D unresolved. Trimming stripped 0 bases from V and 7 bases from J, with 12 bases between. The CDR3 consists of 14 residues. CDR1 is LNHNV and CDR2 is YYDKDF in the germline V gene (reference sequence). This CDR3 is CATSRDPQIYEAFF. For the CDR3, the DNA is TGTGCCACCAGCAGAGATCCACAGATCTATGAAGCTTTCTTT.

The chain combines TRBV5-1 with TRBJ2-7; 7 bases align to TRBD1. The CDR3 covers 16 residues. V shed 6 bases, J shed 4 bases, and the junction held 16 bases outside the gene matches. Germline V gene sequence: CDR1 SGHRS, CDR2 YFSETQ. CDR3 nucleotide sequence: TGCGCCAGCACCCAAATGGCAGGGGGTTTGAATTACGAGCAGTACTTC. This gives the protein CASTQMAGGLNYEQYF.

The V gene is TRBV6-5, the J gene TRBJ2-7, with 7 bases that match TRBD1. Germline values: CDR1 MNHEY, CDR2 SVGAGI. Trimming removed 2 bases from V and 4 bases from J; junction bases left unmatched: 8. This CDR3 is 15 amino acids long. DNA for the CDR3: TGTGCCAGCAGTTACGGGTGGGACAGCCCTTACGAGCAGTACTTC. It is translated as CASSYGWDSPYEQYF.

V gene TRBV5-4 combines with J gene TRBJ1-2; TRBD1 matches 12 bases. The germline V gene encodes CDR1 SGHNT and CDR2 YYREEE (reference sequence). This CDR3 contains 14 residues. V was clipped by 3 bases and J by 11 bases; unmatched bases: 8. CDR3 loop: CASSWRGTGGGYTF. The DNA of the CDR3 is TGTGCCAGCAGCTGGAGAGGGACAGGGGGCGGGTACACCTTC.

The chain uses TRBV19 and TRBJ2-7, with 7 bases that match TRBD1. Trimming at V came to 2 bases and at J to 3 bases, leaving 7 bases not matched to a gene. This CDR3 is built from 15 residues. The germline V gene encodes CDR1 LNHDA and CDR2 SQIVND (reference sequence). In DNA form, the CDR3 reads TGTGCCAGTAGTATATTGTCCGGACAGGACTACGAGCAGTACTTC. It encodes CASSILSGQDYEQYF.

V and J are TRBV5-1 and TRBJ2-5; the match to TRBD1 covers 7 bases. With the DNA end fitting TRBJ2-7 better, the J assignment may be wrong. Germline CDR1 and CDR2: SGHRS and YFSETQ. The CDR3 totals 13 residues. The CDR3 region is CASSSEGAYEQYF. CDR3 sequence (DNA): TGCGCCAGCAGCTCCGAGGGGGCTTACGAGCAGTACTTC.

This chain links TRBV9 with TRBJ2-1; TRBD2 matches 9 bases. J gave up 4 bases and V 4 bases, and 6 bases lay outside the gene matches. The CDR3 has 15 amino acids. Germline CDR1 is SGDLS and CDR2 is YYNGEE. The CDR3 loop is CASSTQRGVYNEQFF. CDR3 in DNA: TGTGCCAGCAGCACACAGCGGGGGGTATACAATGAGCAGTTCTTC.

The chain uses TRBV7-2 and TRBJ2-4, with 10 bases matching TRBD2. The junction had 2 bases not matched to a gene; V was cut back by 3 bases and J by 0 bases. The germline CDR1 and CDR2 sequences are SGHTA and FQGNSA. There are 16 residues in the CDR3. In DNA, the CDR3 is TGTGCCAGCAGCTTCGTAGCGGGGGGAGCCAAAAACATTCAGTACTTC. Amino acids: CASSFVAGGAKNIQYF.

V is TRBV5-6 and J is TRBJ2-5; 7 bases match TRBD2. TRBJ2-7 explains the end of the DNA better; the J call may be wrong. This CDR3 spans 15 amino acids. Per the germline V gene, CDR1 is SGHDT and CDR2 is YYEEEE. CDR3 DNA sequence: TGTGCCAGCAGCCCAGTAGGGAGGGGCTCCTACGAGCAGTACTTC. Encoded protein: CASSPVGRGSYEQYF.